The 20 T cell receptor beta chains presented below share a single source sample, sequenced in a study of blood T cell repertoires in COVID-19. TCRdb's copy holds only in-frame clones and misses some; the assay was immunoSEQ multiplex PCR. The top ten hold approximately 1.8% of the sample, which has some 140,000 clones, 75% to 80% seen once. Sequenced material: peripheral blood. These receptors were taken from an older man with acute or convalescent COVID-19.

The chain couples TRBV7-2 to TRBJ1-5, with 9 bases aligning to TRBD1. Losses at the gene ends were 5 bases for V and 5 bases for J; bases not matched to a gene: 7. This CDR3 region has 15 residues. The germline gives CDR1 SGHTA, CDR2 FQGNSA. The CDR3 here is CASSQGQGVHQPQHF. In nucleotides, the CDR3 is TGTGCCAGCAGCCAGGGACAGGGAGTTCATCAGCCCCAGCATTTT.

Note on this clone: In the same sample, other DNA sequences code for this CDR3. The chain employs TRBV7-2 and TRBJ2-1, with D perhaps matching TRBD2 (5 bases). Germline CDR1 SGHTA, CDR2 FQGNSA. The V end lost 0 bases, the J end lost 0 bases, and 6 bases lay between the germline ends. This CDR3 region has 15 residues. For the CDR3, the DNA is TGTGCCAGCAGCTTAGCGGGGAGCTCCTACAATGAGCAGTTCTTC. Protein sequence: CASSLAGSSYNEQFF.

The gene calls are TRBV12-3 or TRBV12-4 and TRBJ1-2; 7 bases agree with TRBD1. The CDR3 totals 13 residues. Trimming at V came to 7 bases and at J to 4 bases, leaving 6 bases not matched to a gene. The DNA of the CDR3 is TGTGCCAGCAACCCGACAGGGTTCTATGGCTACACCTTC. Protein product: CASNPTGFYGYTF.

This clone occurred a few times. V and J are TRBV9 and TRBJ1-6, with unresolved D. Looked up from germline, CDR1 is SGDLS and CDR2 is YYNGEE. V shed 0 bases and J shed 0 bases, with 10 bases lying between them. The CDR3 has 17 amino acids. DNA for the CDR3: TGTGCCAGCAGCGTAGGCGGTTTGAGCTCCTATAATTCACCCCTCCACTTT. Protein: CASSVGGLSSYNSPLHF. The full variable domain, completed using reference TRBV9 and TRBJ1-6, is DSGVTQTPKHLITATGQRVTLRCSPRSGDLSVYWYQQSLDQGLQFLIQYYNGEERAKGNILERFSAQQFPDLHSELNLSSLELGDSALYFCASSVGGLSSYNSPLHFGNGTRLTVT.

V and J are TRBV7-8 and TRBJ1-5; 10 bases are a match to TRBD1. Germline V CDR1 and CDR2: SGHVS, FQNEAQ. This CDR3 region has 17 residues. V lost 2 bases to trimming and J lost 4 bases; unmatched junction nucleotides: 8. DNA for the CDR3: TGTGCCAGCAGCTTACGGGACAGGGGAAGATGGAATCAGCCCCAGCATTTT. Translation: CASSLRDRGRWNQPQHF.

V gene TRBV6-6 combines with J gene TRBJ2-3; D call uncertain. V lost 5 bases and J 2 bases, leaving 14 bases between the germline ends. The germline CDR1 and CDR2 sequences are MNHNY and SVGAGI (reference sequence). CDR3 length: 15 residues. CDR3 coding DNA: TGTGCCAGCAGTCTACAACAAGTATTCACAGATACGCAGTATTTT. It encodes CASSLQQVFTDTQYF.

The V and J genes are TRBV27 and TRBJ1-2; 10 bases align to TRBD1. V shed 7 bases, J shed 8 bases, and the junction held 10 bases outside the gene matches. Germline values: CDR1 MNHEY, CDR2 SMNVEV (reference sequence). The CDR3 spans 14 residues. The CDR3 nucleotides are TGTGCCAGCACCCTCCGACAGGGGGCGGACGGCTACACCTTC. It translates to CASTLRQGADGYTF.

The chain is built from TRBV10-3 and TRBJ2-5, with 8 bases identical to TRBD2. V lost 4 bases and J lost 1; bases outside the gene matches: 11. CDR1 is ENHRY and CDR2 is SYGVKD in the germline V gene. The CDR3 is 17 residues long. CDR3 in amino acids: CAISVAAGAPGQETQYF. The DNA for the CDR3 is TGTGCCATCAGTGTCGCAGCGGGGGCCCCCGGCCAAGAGACCCAGTACTTC.

J is TRBJ2-7 and V is TRBV2, with TRBD2 matching 13 bases. The CDR3 consists of 15 residues. J was trimmed by 7 bases and V by 0 bases; bases with no gene match: 3. Germline V gene data show CDR1 as SNHLY and CDR2 as FYNNEI. The chain's CDR3 is CASSEARTSGGEQYF. As DNA, the CDR3 is TGTGCCAGCAGTGAAGCCCGGACTAGCGGGGGAGAGCAGTACTTC.

This clone was found once. The chain has TRBV4-1 and TRBJ2-1; D is unclear. This CDR3 contains 15 residues. Trimming stripped 4 bases from V and 2 bases from J, with 12 bases between. Germline V gene data show CDR1 as MGHRA and CDR2 as YSYEKL. The DNA of the CDR3 is TGCGCCAGCAGCCGCCCGGGTGGCGCCTACAATGAGCAGTTCTTC. Residues: CASSRPGGAYNEQFF.

This clone was counted between two and nine times. The chain has TRBV7-9 and TRBJ1-2, with D maybe TRBD1 (5 bases). CDR3 length equals 14 residues. The germline gives CDR1 SEHNR, CDR2 FQNEAQ (reference sequence). With 1 base removed from V and 2 bases from J, the gap between germline ends came to 8 bases. Written as DNA, the CDR3 is TGTGCCAGCAGCTTAGGGGCAGGGAACTATGGCTACACCTTC. It translates to CASSLGAGNYGYTF.

This clone was detected once. The chain employs TRBV20-1 and TRBJ2-1; TRBD1 matches at 9 bases. Germline V lookup: CDR1 DFQATT, CDR2 SNEGSKA (reference sequence). This CDR3 contains 14 residues. Unmatched junction bases numbered 3, after V lost 3 bases and J lost 3 bases. The CDR3 is CSASRQGVYNEQFF. In DNA, the CDR3 is TGCAGTGCTAGTCGACAGGGGGTCTACAATGAGCAGTTCTTC.

V gene TRBV2 combines with J gene TRBJ1-6; 11 bases match TRBD1. CDR3 length: 14 amino acids. V shed 6 bases and J 9 bases; nucleotides not matched to a gene: 4. From germline, CDR1 is SNHLY and CDR2 FYNNEI. CDR3 DNA sequence: TGTGCCAGCAGGGACAGGGGGCTGGGTTCACCCCTCCACTTT. It encodes CASRDRGLGSPLHF.

The chain employs TRBV29-1 and TRBJ2-3; TRBD1 matches at 10 bases. Trimming at V came to 2 bases and at J to 2 bases, leaving 10 bases not matched to a gene. This CDR3 comprises 17 residues. Per the germline V gene, CDR1 is SQVTM and CDR2 is ANQGSEA. The CDR3 loop is CSVERWTGGSDTDTQYF. In nucleotides, the CDR3 is TGCAGCGTTGAACGGTGGACAGGGGGATCGGACACAGATACGCAGTATTTT.

This rearrangement joins TRBV10-3 to TRBJ1-6; no clear D. This CDR3 spans 15 amino acids. Germline loops: CDR1 ENHRY, CDR2 SYGVKD. With 4 bases removed from V and 3 bases from J, the gap between germline ends came to 10 bases. The CDR3 sequence is CAISAAESYNSPLHF. The CDR3 DNA reads TGTGCCATCAGTGCGGCGGAGAGCTATAATTCACCCCTCCACTTT.

As to this clone: The same CDR3 is also encoded by other DNA sequences in this sample. The genes are TRBV18 and TRBJ1-6, with 10 bases aligning to TRBD1. Germline V gene sequence: CDR1 KGHSH, CDR2 LQKENI. This CDR3 comprises 14 residues. The V gene end was trimmed by 2 bases and the J gene end by 8 bases; junction bases not matched to a gene: 0. CDR3 in amino acids: CASSPGTGDSPLHF. CDR3 nucleotide sequence: TGTGCCAGCTCACCAGGGACAGGGGATTCACCCCTCCACTTT.

This clone was counted a few times. The same CDR3 arises from other DNA sequences in this sample as well. The J gene is TRBJ1-5, the V gene TRBV6-5; D might be TRBD1 (6 bases). The V gene lost 6 bases and the J gene lost 4 bases, with 10 bases spanning the gap. This CDR3 has 13 amino acids. In germline, CDR1 is MNHEY, CDR2 SVGAGI. The CDR3 loop reads CASSLQGNQPQHF. CDR3 in DNA: TGTGCCAGCAGCTTACAGGGAAATCAGCCCCAGCATTTT.

The gene calls are TRBV6-5 and TRBJ2-7; D is possibly TRBD2 (6 bases). This CDR3 contains 14 residues. Per germline, CDR1 MNHEY and CDR2 SVGAGI. With 6 bases removed from V and 7 bases from J, the gap between germline ends came to 19 bases. The CDR3 here is CASRASGSEGEQYV. CDR3 bases: TGTGCCAGCAGGGCCTCAGGGTCGGAGGGTGAGCAGTACGTC.

The chain recombines TRBV7-9 with TRBJ1-1; D is uncertain. This CDR3 has 14 residues. Germline V gives CDR1 SEHNR, CDR2 FQNEAQ (reference sequence). The V end was cut by 3 bases, the J end by 0 bases, with 8 bases between. CDR3 region: CASSFNTVNTEAFF. CDR3 nucleotides: TGTGCCAGCAGCTTTAACACAGTGAACACTGAAGCTTTCTTT.

The chain uses TRBV5-5 and TRBJ2-3; 9 nucleotides match TRBD2. V lost 4 bases, J lost 6 bases, and 12 bases stayed unmatched. The length of the CDR3 is 16 residues. The V gene's germline CDR1 is SGHKS and CDR2 YYEKEE (reference sequence). The CDR3, as DNA: TGTGCCAGCAGCCGCGGTGGACTAGCGCTGTTGGATACGCAGTATTTT. It yields the protein CASSRGGLALLDTQYF.